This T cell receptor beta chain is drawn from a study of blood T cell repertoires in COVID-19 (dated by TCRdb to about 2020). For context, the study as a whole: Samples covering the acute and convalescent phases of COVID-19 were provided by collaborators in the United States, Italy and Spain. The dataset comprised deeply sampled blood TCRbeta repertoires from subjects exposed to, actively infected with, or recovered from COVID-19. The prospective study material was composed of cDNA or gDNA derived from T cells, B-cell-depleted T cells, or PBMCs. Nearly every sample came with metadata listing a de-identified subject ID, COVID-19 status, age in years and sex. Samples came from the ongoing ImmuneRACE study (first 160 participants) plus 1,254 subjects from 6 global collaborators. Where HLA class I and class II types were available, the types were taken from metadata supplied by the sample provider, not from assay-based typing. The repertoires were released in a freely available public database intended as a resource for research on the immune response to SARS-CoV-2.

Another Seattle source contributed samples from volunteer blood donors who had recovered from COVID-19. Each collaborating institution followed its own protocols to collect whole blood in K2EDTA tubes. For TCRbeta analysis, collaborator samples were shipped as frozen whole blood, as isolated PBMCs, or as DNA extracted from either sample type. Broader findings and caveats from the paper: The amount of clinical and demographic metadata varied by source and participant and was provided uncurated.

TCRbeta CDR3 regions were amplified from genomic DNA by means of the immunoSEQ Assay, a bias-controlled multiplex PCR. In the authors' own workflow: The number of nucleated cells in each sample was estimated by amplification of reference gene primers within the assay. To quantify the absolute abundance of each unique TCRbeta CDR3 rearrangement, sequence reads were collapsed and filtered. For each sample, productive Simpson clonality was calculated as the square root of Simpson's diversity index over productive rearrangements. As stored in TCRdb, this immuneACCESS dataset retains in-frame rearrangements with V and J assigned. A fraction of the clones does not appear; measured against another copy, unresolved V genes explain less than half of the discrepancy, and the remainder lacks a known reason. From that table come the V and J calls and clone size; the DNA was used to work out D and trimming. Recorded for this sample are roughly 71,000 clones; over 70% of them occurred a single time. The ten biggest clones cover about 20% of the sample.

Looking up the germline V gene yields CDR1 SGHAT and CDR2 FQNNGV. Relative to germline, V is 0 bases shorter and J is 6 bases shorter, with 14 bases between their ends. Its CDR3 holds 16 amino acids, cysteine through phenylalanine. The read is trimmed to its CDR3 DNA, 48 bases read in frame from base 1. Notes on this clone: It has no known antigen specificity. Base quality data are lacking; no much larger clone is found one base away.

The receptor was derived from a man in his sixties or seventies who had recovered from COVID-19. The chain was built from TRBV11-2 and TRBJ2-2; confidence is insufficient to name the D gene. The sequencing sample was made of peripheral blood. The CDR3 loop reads CASSLDVRVTAGELFF. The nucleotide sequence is TGTGCCAGCAGCTTAGATGTTCGGGTAACGGCCGGGGAGCTGTTTTTT.